The rows below give T cell receptor beta chains drawn from one sample of a study of neurological immune-mediated disorders. One entry per CDR3 protein results from TCRdb running MiXCR on the 5' RACE reads. This sample yields tens of thousands of distinct CDR3 sequences, of which about 13% are seen a single time; approximately 12% belongs to the top ten. The specimen sequenced was PBMCs. These TCRs come from a woman in her fifties or sixties with HTLV-1-associated myelopathy (HAM/TSP). Each CDR3 is given with its conserved first and last residue. A D gene is named only where the DNA matches it firmly. Size values are once, few and many counts, or a class for expanded clones, and some rows have none.

cdr3_nt: TGTGCCAGCAGTTATCTCGGGGGGAATCAGCCCCATCATTTT
cdr3_aa: CASSYLGGNQPHHF
j_call: TRBJ1-5
d_call: NA
clone_size: NA
v_call: TRBV28

cdr3_nt: TGCGCCAGCAGAAACCCCGGGACAGGGTTTAAGTCCGGGGAGCTGTTTTTT
cdr3_aa: CASRNPGTGFKSGELFF
j_call: TRBJ2-2
d_call: TRBD1
clone_size: many
v_call: TRBV10-2

cdr3_nt: TGTGCCAGCGGTGGCCGGAACACCGGGGAGGTGTTTTTT
cdr3_aa: CASGGRNTGEVFF
j_call: TRBJ2-2
d_call: NA
clone_size: many
v_call: TRBV6-5

cdr3_nt: TGTGCCAGCGAAATAACAGGGGCCAATGAGCAGTTCTTC
cdr3_aa: CASEITGANEQFF
j_call: TRBJ2-1
d_call: TRBD1
clone_size: many
v_call: TRBV6-6

cdr3_nt: TGTGCCAGCAGCCAAGAACTTTTCAGCGGGAGGGCCGGCTTTGAGCAGTTCTTC
cdr3_aa: CASSQELFSGRAGFEQFF
j_call: TRBJ2-1
d_call: TRBD2
clone_size: many
v_call: TRBV3-1

cdr3_nt: TGTGCCAGCAGTCTGATATCAGGGATTTATGGCTACACCTTC
cdr3_aa: CASSLISGIYGYTF
j_call: TRBJ1-2
d_call: NA
clone_size: many
v_call: TRBV6-1

cdr3_nt: TGCGCCAGCAGCCTAGCTGAGGCCGGGGAGCTGTTTTTT
cdr3_aa: CASSLAEAGELFF
j_call: TRBJ2-2
d_call: NA
clone_size: many
v_call: TRBV5-1

cdr3_nt: TGTGCCAGCAGCCAGGGAGACAGGGGAGCAGATACGCAGTATTTT
cdr3_aa: CASSQGDRGADTQYF
j_call: TRBJ2-3
d_call: TRBD1
clone_size: many
v_call: TRBV3-1

cdr3_nt: TGTGCCAGCAGCTTACCGGGACTAGCGGGAGATGAGCAGTTCTTC
cdr3_aa: CASSLPGLAGDEQFF
j_call: TRBJ2-1
d_call: TRBD2
clone_size: many
v_call: TRBV5-6

cdr3_nt: TGCAGTGCACTGTATGCGGAAGCAGATACGCAGTATTTT
cdr3_aa: CSALYAEADTQYF
j_call: TRBJ2-3
d_call: NA
clone_size: NA
v_call: TRBV20-1

cdr3_nt: TGTGCCAGCAGGCCGGAGGGACGGTACACCGGGGAGCTGTTTTTT
cdr3_aa: CASRPEGRYTGELFF
j_call: TRBJ2-2
d_call: NA
clone_size: many
v_call: TRBV7-9

cdr3_nt: TGTGCCAGCAGCTTGGTCACCGGGACTAGTCAGGATGAGCAGTTCTTC
cdr3_aa: CASSLVTGTSQDEQFF
j_call: TRBJ2-1
d_call: TRBD2
clone_size: many
v_call: TRBV7-9

cdr3_nt: TGCAGTGTTAAAATCGGGAGGGCCGTCTACGAGCAGTACTTC
cdr3_aa: CSVKIGRAVYEQYF
j_call: TRBJ2-7
d_call: TRBD2
clone_size: NA
v_call: TRBV20-1

cdr3_nt: TGTGCCAGCAGCCCGACCCCCGGGACAGGGTTCAATAATGAGCAGTTCTTC
cdr3_aa: CASSPTPGTGFNNEQFF
j_call: TRBJ2-1
d_call: TRBD1
clone_size: many
v_call: TRBV9

cdr3_nt: TGTGCCAGCAGCTTAGAGAACGTCCACCGGAGTGGAGAGACCCAGTACTTC
cdr3_aa: CASSLENVHRSGETQYF
j_call: TRBJ2-5
d_call: NA
clone_size: many
v_call: TRBV7-9

cdr3_nt: TGCAGTGCTAGAAATACAGGCGCCGTAAATTCACCCCTCCACTTT
cdr3_aa: CSARNTGAVNSPLHF
j_call: TRBJ1-6
d_call: NA
clone_size: NA
v_call: TRBV20-1

cdr3_nt: TGCAGTGCTAGAGCCCTTGGAGAGCAGTTCTTC
cdr3_aa: CSARALGEQFF
j_call: TRBJ2-1
d_call: NA
clone_size: many
v_call: TRBV20-1